This is a list of T cell receptor beta chains from one sample in a study of OX40 agonist ivuxolimab in advanced cancers. Generated by immunoSEQ multiplex PCR, the TCRdb table keeps only in-frame clones and is missing some. The sample carries around 59,000 clones, roughly 86% recorded once. Sequences were derived from CD4+ or CD8+ T cells sorted from blood, sampled in a trial of the OX40 agonist ivuxolimab. These receptors all stem from an adult with an advanced solid tumor such as melanoma, head and neck, liver or kidney cancer. Each CDR3 is given with its conserved first and last residue. D genes are given only for firm matches. The size entry is marked missing in some rows and otherwise reads once, few, many or a size class.

J | size | V | D | length | CDR3 | DNA
TRBJ2-7 | - | TRBV4-3 | TRBD1 | 16 | CASSQDPGTGYYEQYF | TGCGCCAGCAGCCAAGACCCCGGGACAGGGTACTACGAGCAGTACTTC
TRBJ2-6 | - | TRBV28 | - | 16 | CASSRDLISGANVLTF | TGTGCCAGCAGCCGGGACCTGATCTCTGGGGCCAACGTCCTGACTTTC
TRBJ2-1 | few | TRBV27 | TRBD2 | 17 | CASSRVSSGRALNEQFF | TGTGCCAGCAGTCGGGTCTCTTCCGGGAGGGCCCTCAATGAGCAGTTCTTC
TRBJ2-1 | - | TRBV6-1 | - | 13 | CASSPTGYNEQFF | TGTGCCAGCAGTCCCACAGGGTACAATGAGCAGTTCTTC
TRBJ2-7 | - | TRBV5-1 | TRBD1 | 15 | CASSLGQGATYEQYF | TGCGCCAGCAGCTTGGGGCAGGGGGCCACCTACGAGCAGTACTTC
TRBJ1-6 | - | TRBV4-1 | - | 17 | CASSQDGAGTVNSPLHF | TGCGCCAGCAGCCAAGATGGCGCGGGGACCGTAAATTCACCCCTCCACTTT
TRBJ2-1 | - | TRBV7-9 | TRBD2 | 15 | CASRSGTSGLNEQFF | TGTGCCAGCAGATCCGGGACTAGCGGACTCAATGAGCAGTTCTTC
TRBJ2-2 | - | TRBV5-4 | - | 16 | CASSQDAQPGGRELFF | TGCGCCAGCAGCCAAGATGCCCAACCTGGGGGTCGGGAGCTGTTTTTT
TRBJ2-7 | - | TRBV27 | - | 15 | CASSRPAGPAYEQYF | TGTGCCAGCAGTCGACCCGCCGGGCCAGCCTACGAGCAGTACTTC
TRBJ2-3 | - | TRBV7-7 | - | 14 | CASSPGRPTDTQYF | TGTGCTAGCAGCCCGGGCCGTCCAACAGATACGCAGTATTTT
TRBJ2-3 | once | TRBV5-5 | - | 16 | CASSPTDGSSTDTQYF | TGTGCCAGCAGCCCTACCGATGGTAGCAGCACAGATACGCAGTATTTT
TRBJ2-1 | - | TRBV7-3 | - | 13 | CASSLQRDSEQFF | TGTGCCAGCAGCTTACAGCGGGACAGTGAGCAGTTCTTC